The text below deals with one T cell receptor beta chain. A J-beta primer mix and a sample-barcoded 5' primer were used in a second PCR of about 7 to 12 cycles. TCRdb recomputed calls from the 5' RACE reads with MiXCR, one row per CDR3 protein. The table has 500,000 to 550,000 distinct CDR3 sequences, 24% seen once. These data originate in a study of blood T cells in healthy people across ages. With 6 bases clipped from V and 2 bases from J, the junction kept 5 bases outside the gene matches. CDR1 SQVTM and CDR2 ANQGSEA come from the germline V gene. The length of the CDR3 is 14 residues. The same specimen was also included in a second study, on T cells of mothers and their children. That work states: Study donors consisted of three healthy Caucasian mothers and their six children.

The sequenced sample consisted of blood. The sequence derives from a boy younger than 18 in good health. The chain recombines TRBV29-1 with TRBJ2-3, with 10 bases lining up with TRBD2. CDR3 sequence: CSVKAGGSTDTQYF. The CDR3 DNA reads TGCAGCGTGAAAGCGGGAGGGTCCACAGATACGCAGTATTTT.